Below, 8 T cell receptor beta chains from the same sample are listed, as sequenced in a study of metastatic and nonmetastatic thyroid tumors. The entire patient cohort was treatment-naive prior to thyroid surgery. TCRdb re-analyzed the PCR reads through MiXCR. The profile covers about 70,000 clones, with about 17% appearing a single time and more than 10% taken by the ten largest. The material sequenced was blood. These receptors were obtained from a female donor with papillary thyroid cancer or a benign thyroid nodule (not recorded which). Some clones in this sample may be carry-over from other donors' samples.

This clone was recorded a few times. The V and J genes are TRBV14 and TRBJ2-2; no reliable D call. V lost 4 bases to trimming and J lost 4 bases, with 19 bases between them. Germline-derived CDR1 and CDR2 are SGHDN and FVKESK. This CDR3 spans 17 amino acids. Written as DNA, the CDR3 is TGTGCCAGCAGCCCAGTGCCACTACGATCCCGCACCGGGGAGCTGTTTTTT. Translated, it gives CASSPVPLRSRTGELFF.

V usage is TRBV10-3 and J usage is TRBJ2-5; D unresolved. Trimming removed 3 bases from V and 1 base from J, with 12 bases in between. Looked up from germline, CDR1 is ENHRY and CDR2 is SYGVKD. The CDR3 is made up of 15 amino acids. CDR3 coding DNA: TGTGCCATCAGTGACTCGGCCTCCCGCCAAGAGACCCAGTACTTC. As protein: CAISDSASRQETQYF.

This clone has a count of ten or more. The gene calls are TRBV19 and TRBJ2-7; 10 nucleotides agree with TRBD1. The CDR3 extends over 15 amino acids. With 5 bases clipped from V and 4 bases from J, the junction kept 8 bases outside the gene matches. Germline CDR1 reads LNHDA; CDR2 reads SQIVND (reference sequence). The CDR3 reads CASSGRDRGLYEQYF. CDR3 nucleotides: TGTGCCAGTAGTGGCCGGGACAGGGGCCTATACGAGCAGTACTTC.

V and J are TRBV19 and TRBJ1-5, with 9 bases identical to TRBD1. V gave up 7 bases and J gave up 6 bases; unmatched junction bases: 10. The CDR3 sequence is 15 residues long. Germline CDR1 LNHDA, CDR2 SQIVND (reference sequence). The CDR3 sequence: CASKDRGVESQPQHF. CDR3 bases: TGTGCCAGTAAGGACAGGGGCGTTGAGAGTCAGCCCCAGCATTTT. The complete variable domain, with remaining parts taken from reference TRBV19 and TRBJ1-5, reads DGGITQSPKYLFRKEGQNVTLSCEQNLNHDAMYWYRQDPGQGLRLIYYSQIVNDFQKGDIAEGYSVSREKKESFPLTVTSAQKNPTAFYLCASKDRGVESQPQHFGDGTRLSIL.

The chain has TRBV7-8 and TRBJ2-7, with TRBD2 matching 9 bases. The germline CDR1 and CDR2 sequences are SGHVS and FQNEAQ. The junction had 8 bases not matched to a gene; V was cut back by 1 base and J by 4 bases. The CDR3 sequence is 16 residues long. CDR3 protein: CASSLVPTSGLYEQYF. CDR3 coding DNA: TGTGCCAGCAGCTTAGTCCCGACTAGCGGACTATACGAGCAGTACTTC.

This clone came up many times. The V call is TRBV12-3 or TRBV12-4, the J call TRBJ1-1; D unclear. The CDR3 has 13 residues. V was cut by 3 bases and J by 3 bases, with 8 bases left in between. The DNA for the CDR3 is TGTGCCAGCAGTTTTGGCAGCCACACTGAAGCTTTCTTT. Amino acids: CASSFGSHTEAFF.

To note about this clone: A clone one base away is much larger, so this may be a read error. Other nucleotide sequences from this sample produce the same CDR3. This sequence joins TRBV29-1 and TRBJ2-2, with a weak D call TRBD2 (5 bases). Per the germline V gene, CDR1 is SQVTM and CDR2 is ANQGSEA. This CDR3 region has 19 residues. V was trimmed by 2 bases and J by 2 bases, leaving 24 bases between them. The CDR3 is CSVEFLRRVSRLNTGELFF. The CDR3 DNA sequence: TGCAGCGTTGAATTTCTTCGTAGGGTAAGTAGACTAAACACCGGGGAGCTGTTTTTT.

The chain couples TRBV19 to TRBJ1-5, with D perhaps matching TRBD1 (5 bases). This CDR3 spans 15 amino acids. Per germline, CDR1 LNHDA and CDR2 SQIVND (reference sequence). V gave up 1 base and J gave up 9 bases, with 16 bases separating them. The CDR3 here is CASSIGREVKTPQHF. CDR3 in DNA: TGTGCCAGTAGTATAGGCAGGGAGGTCAAGACGCCCCAGCATTTT.